Listed below are T cell receptor beta chains from one sample, sequenced in a study of yellow fever vaccine responses in identical twins. TCRdb fed the RT-PCR reads into MiXCR, producing one record per CDR3 protein. Found here are 20,000 to 25,000 distinct CDR3 sequences, 60% to 85% of them singletons; the top ten hold around 4.8%. The source was T cells from blood (PBMCs), unsorted or a sorted subset (not recorded which), collected before or after yellow fever vaccination (not recorded which). The receptors shown here come from a woman under 30 who received the yellow fever vaccine. CDR3s include the opening cysteine and the closing phenylalanine or tryptophan. D genes are given only for firm matches. The size entry is marked missing in some rows and otherwise reads once, few, many or a size class.

>TRBJ2-2|TRBV7-9|.|TRBD1
CASRGTGNTGELFF
TGTGCCAGCAGGGGGACAGGGAACACCGGGGAGCTGTTTTTT
>TRBJ2-3|TRBV11-2|once|.
CASILGSTDTQYF
TGTGCCAGCATACTGGGTAGCACAGATACGCAGTATTTT
>TRBJ1-5|TRBV10-3|.|.
CAIKGPGDQPQHF
TGTGCCATCAAGGGCCCTGGAGATCAGCCCCAGCATTTT
>TRBJ2-5|TRBV20-1|.|.
CSARGYYLQETQYF
TGCAGTGCTAGAGGTTACTACCTCCAAGAGACCCAGTACTTC
>TRBJ2-1|TRBV14|few|TRBD1
CASSQDYRGTGSNEQFF
TGTGCCAGCAGCCAAGATTATCGGGGGACAGGTAGCAATGAGCAGTTCTTC
>TRBJ2-1|TRBV4-1|few|TRBD2
CASSQRLAEPYNEQFF
TGCGCCAGCAGCCAACGTCTAGCGGAGCCATACAATGAGCAGTTCTTC
>TRBJ1-1|TRBV5-1|.|.
CASSLVAGKSEAFF
TGCGCCAGCAGCTTGGTGGCAGGGAAGTCTGAAGCTTTCTTT
>TRBJ1-3|TRBV25-1|.|TRBD1
CASRLPGQGNTIYF
TGTGCCAGCAGACTACCGGGACAGGGGAACACCATATATTTT
>TRBJ1-5|TRBV6-1|.|.
CASGRGMEPQHF
TGTGCCAGCGGACGCGGAATGGAGCCCCAGCATTTT
>TRBJ1-5|TRBV4-3|.|.
CASSQDLGGGYSNQPQHF
TGCGCCAGCAGCCAAGATTTAGGAGGGGGTTATAGCAATCAGCCCCAGCATTTT
>TRBJ2-4|TRBV7-9|.|TRBD2
CASSSGGNIQYF
TGTGCCAGCAGCTCGGGGGGAAACATTCAGTACTTC
>TRBJ2-1|TRBV11-3|.|TRBD1
CASSLEGWDRGGNEQFF
TGTGCCAGCAGCTTAGAGGGTTGGGACAGGGGGGGCAATGAGCAGTTCTTC
>TRBJ2-2|TRBV2|once|.
CASREGANTGELFF
TGTGCCAGCAGGGAGGGGGCGAACACCGGGGAGCTGTTTTTT
>TRBJ2-1|TRBV6-1|.|TRBD2
CASTPSGIYNEQFF
TGTGCCAGCACTCCTAGCGGAATCTACAATGAGCAGTTCTTC
>TRBJ1-2|TRBV7-9|.|.
CASSLADRLRYGYTF
TGTGCCAGCAGCTTAGCGGACAGACTACGTTATGGCTACACCTTC
>TRBJ2-3|TRBV15|.|TRBD2
CATSRDLAGGPGTDTQYF
TGTGCCACCAGCAGAGATCTAGCGGGGGGGCCGGGCACAGATACGCAGTATTTT
>TRBJ2-1|TRBV18|.|.
CASSTITPSSYNEQFF
TGTGCCAGCTCAACCATTACCCCGAGCTCGTACAATGAGCAGTTCTTC
>TRBJ2-7|TRBV3-1|once|.
CASSQEYPGGPNYEQYF
TGTGCCAGCAGCCAAGAGTACCCAGGTGGACCCAACTACGAGCAGTACTTC
>TRBJ2-7|TRBV2|.|.
CASSEGLQSYEQYF
TGTGCCAGCAGTGAAGGACTCCAGAGCTACGAGCAGTACTTC
>TRBJ2-7|TRBV2|few|.
CASTRGTIYEQYF
TGTGCCAGTACTCGAGGGACAATCTACGAGCAGTACTTC
>TRBJ1-5|TRBV20-1|.|TRBD1
CSARRTGLYSNQPQHF
TGCAGTGCTAGACGGACAGGGCTTTATAGCAATCAGCCCCAGCATTTT
>TRBJ1-1|TRBV11-1|few|.
CASGFGGPTRAFF
TGTGCCAGCGGTTTTGGGGGCCCCACCAGAGCTTTCTTT